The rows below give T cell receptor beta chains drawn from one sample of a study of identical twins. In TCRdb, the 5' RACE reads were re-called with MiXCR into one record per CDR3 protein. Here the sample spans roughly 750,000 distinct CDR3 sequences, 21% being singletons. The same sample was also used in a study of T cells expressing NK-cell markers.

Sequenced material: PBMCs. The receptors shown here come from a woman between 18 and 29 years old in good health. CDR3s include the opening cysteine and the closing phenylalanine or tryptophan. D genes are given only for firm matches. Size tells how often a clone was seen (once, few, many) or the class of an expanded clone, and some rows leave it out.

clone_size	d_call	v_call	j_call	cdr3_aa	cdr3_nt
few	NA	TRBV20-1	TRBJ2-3	CSARDVEGSTDTQYF	TGCAGTGCTAGAGATGTGGAGGGTAGCACAGATACGCAGTATTTT
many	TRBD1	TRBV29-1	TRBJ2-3	CSARGLRDTQYF	TGCAGCGCCAGGGGGCTTAGAGATACGCAGTATTTT
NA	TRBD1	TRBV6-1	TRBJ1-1	CASSPGTGRNTEAFF	TGTGCCAGCAGTCCCGGGACAGGGCGGAACACTGAAGCTTTCTTT
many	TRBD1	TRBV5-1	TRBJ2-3	CASSPDRGTDTQYF	TGCGCCAGCAGCCCGGACAGGGGGACAGATACGCAGTATTTT
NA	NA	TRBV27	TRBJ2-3	CASMGLGDTQYF	TGTGCCAGCATGGGGTTGGGCGATACGCAGTATTTT
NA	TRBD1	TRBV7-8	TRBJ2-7	CASSLVTGGVNEQYF	TGTGCCAGCAGCTTAGTCACAGGGGGAGTGAACGAGCAGTACTTC
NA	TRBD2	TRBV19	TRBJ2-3	CASSRLSGEPDTQYF	TGTGCCAGTAGCCGACTAAGCGGGGAACCAGATACGCAGTATTTT
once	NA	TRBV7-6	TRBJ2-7	CASRLRETSSYEQYF	TGTGCCAGCAGGCTGAGGGAGACTAGCTCCTACGAGCAGTACTTC
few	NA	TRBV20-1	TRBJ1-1	CSASSHGNTEAFF	TGCAGTGCTAGTTCCCACGGGAACACTGAAGCTTTCTTT
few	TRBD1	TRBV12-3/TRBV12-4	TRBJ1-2	CASSTTTGASGYTF	TGTGCCAGCAGCACCACGACAGGGGCGAGTGGCTACACCTTC
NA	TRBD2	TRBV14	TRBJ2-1	CASSHSLAGVVSNEQFF	TGTGCCAGCAGCCATAGCCTAGCGGGAGTGGTTTCCAATGAGCAGTTCTTC
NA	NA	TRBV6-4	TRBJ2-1	CASSMGGLGFEQFF	TGTGCCAGCAGTATGGGGGGCCTCGGGTTTGAGCAGTTCTTC
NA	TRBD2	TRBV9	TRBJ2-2	CASSPSGGRSTGELFF	TGTGCCAGCAGCCCAAGTGGCGGGAGGTCCACCGGGGAGCTGTTTTTT
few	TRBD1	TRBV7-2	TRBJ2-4	CASSLATGAKAKNIQYF	TGTGCCAGCAGCTTAGCGACAGGGGCGAAGGCCAAAAACATTCAGTACTTC
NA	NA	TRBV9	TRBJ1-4	CASSVGQKDEKLFF	TGTGCCAGCAGCGTAGGGCAAAAAGATGAAAAACTGTTTTTT
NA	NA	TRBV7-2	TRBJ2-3	CASSLGRLDTQYF	TGTGCCAGCAGCTTGGGGCGGTTAGATACGCAGTATTTT
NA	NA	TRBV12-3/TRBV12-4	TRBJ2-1	CASTRRIGDNEQFF	TGTGCCAGCACCCGACGAATCGGAGACAATGAGCAGTTCTTC
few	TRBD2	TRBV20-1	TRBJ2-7	CSVQPLAGSSYEQYF	TGCAGTGTCCAGCCCCTAGCGGGAAGCTCCTACGAGCAGTACTTC
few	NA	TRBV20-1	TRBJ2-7	CSAGTDGAYEQYF	TGCAGTGCTGGGACTGACGGGGCCTACGAGCAGTACTTC
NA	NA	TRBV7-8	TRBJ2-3	CASSSWDLVGRDTQYF	TGTGCCAGCAGCTCCTGGGACTTAGTTGGTAGAGATACGCAGTATTTT